Sequencing of this TCR beta chain was carried out in a study of monozygotic twins with inflammatory bowel disease. Germline V gene lookup returns CDR1 MGHDK and CDR2 SYGVNS. The CDR3 consists of 14 residues. The UMIs contained a 6-nucleotide sample barcode. They were added by template switching during cDNA synthesis. Reprocessing the 5' RACE reads, TCRdb reports a single entry for every CDR3 protein and omits DNA. The sample's table shows around 210,000 distinct CDR3 sequences. V gene TRBV25-1 combines with J gene TRBJ2-7; as DNA is missing, the TRBD1 call by TCRdb cannot be tested. The sequenced material came from blood. This TCR came from a human donor with ulcerative colitis or Crohn's disease, or a healthy co-twin of an affected twin (not recorded which). The CDR3 loop is CASSEQGVSYEQYF.